The sequence of this T cell receptor beta chain was determined in a study of regulatory T cells in long-lasting Graves disease. On the study more broadly: The criterion for persistent Graves' disease was over 5 years of antithyroid drugs with positive TSH receptor antibodies. Study-wide points: Patients with persistent disease showed a bias toward TRBV28, TRBJ1-2 and TRBJ2-5. Accuracy might have suffered from few samples. Compared with new cases, persistent Graves' patients showed reduced TCR diversity.

iRepertoire HTBI primers and Arm-PCR of CDR3 regions built TCR beta libraries. TCRdb used MiXCR to reprocess the multiplex PCR reads, holding one entry per CDR3 protein. The sample has around 400,000 distinct CDR3 sequences, under 25% seen once. In the case of this clonotype: What it recognizes is unknown. An end of the junction does not agree with germline; a read error may underlie this.

As to time point: persistent/refractory GD, antithyroid drugs over 5 years with positive TRAb. Generation of the TCR library employed RNA extracted from PBMCs. CDR3 length: 16 amino acids. The germline V gene has CDR1 DFQATT and CDR2 SNEGSKA (reference sequence). The sample here was peripheral blood mononuclear cells (PBMCs), taken when the disease was refractory, from a patient treated with antithyroid drugs. This receptor was obtained from a female donor with Graves disease. The chain carries TRBV20-1 and TRBJ2-7; 10 bases map to TRBD2. The CDR3 loop reads CSARDPASGSSYEQHF. The DNA for the CDR3 is TGCAGTGCTAGAGATCCGGCTAGCGGGAGTTCCTACGAGCAGCACTTC.